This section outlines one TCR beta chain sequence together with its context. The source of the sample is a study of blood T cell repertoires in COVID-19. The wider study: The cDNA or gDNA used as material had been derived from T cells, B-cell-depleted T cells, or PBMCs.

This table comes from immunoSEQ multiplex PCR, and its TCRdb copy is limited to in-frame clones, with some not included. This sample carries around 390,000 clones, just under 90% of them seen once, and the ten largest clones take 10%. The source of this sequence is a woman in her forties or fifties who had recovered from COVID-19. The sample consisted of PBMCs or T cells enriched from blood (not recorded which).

CDR3 sequence: CASNSPGELFF. The CDR3, as DNA: TGTGCCAGCAATAGCCCCGGGGAGCTGTTTTTT. V gene TRBV7-9 combines with J gene TRBJ2-2, with D uncertain. The CDR3 consists of 11 residues. Germline values: CDR1 SEHNR, CDR2 FQNEAQ (reference sequence). V was cut by 7 bases and J by 6 bases, with 6 bases left in between.